What follows is one TCR beta chain and its context. This sample was taken from a study of regulatory T cells in long-lasting Graves disease. Sample time point: newly diagnosed GD, antithyroid drugs for less than 3 months. The TCR library was prepared using RNA isolated from PBMCs. The authors built TCR beta libraries using iRepertoire HTBI primers and Arm-PCR of CDR3 regions. TCRdb fed the multiplex PCR reads into MiXCR, producing one record per CDR3 protein. The table records hundreds of thousands of distinct CDR3 sequences, about 14% of them present only once. These data were also reused for a study on T cells in Graves' hyperthyroidism and ophthalmopathy.

The sample was peripheral blood mononuclear cells (PBMCs), taken at new diagnosis, from a patient treated with antithyroid drugs. The source is a man aged 25 to 40 with Graves disease.

In DNA, the CDR3 is TGTGCCAGCAGACCTAACAGGGTGGGGGCTTATGGCTACACCTTC. As protein: CASRPNRVGAYGYTF. This chain uses TRBV7-2 with TRBJ1-2; D might be TRBD1 (6 bases). The CDR3 has 15 residues. V was cut by 6 bases and J by 5 bases, with 19 bases left in between. Germline V CDR1 and CDR2: SGHTA, FQGNSA.